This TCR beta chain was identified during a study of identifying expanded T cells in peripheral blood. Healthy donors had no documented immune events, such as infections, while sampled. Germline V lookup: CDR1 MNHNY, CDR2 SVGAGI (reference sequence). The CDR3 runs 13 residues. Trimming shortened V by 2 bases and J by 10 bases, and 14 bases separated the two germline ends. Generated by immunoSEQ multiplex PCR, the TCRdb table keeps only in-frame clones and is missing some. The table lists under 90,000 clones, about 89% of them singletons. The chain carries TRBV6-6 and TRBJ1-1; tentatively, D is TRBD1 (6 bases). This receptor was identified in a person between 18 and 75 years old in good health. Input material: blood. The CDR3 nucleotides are TGTGCCAGCAGTTACAAAGGAAGGGACATAGCTTTCTTT. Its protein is CASSYKGRDIAFF.